This TCR beta chain was sequenced for a study of yellow fever vaccine responses in identical twins. For this clonotype: Antigen unknown.

Findings and caveats of the study: Reports say the vaccine T cell response in twins looked partly convergent and partly personalized.

Each CDR3 protein gets one entry after TCRdb re-called the RT-PCR reads with MiXCR. The sample records approximately 9,700 distinct CDR3 sequences, around 78% being singletons. The V end was cut by 1 base, the J end by 0 bases, with 6 bases between. The CDR3 contains 14 residues. The germline V gene encodes CDR1 SNHLY and CDR2 FYNNEI. This chain links TRBV2 with TRBJ1-2; D gene unclear. The sequencing here drew on T cells from blood (PBMCs), unsorted or a sorted subset (not recorded which), taken before or after yellow fever vaccination (not recorded which). The TCR comes from a woman aged 18 to 35 who received the yellow fever vaccine. The CDR3 sequence: CASSEGVPNYGYTF. The CDR3 bases are TGTGCCAGCAGTGAAGGAGTCCCTAACTATGGCTACACCTTC.